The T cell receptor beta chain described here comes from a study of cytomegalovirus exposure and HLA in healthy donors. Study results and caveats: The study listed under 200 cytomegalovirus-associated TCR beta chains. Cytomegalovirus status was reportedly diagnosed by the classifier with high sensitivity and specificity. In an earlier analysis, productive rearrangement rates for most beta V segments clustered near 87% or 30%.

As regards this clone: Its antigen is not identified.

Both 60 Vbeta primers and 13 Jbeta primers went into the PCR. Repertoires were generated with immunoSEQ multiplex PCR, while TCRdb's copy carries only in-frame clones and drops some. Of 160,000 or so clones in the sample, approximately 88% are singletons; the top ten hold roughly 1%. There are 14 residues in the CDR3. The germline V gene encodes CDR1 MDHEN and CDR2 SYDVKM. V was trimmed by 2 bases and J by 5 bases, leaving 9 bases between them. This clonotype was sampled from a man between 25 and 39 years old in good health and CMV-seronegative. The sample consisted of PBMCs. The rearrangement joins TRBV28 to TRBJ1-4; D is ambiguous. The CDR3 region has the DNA TGTGCCAGCAGTTTACGCGACGGGAATGAAAAACTGTTTTTT. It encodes CASSLRDGNEKLFF.